These 16 T cell receptor beta chains share one sample of origin, sequenced in a study of shared T cell receptors in the human thymus. Sequenced by immunoSEQ multiplex PCR; TCRdb stores in-frame clones only, minus some. The sample includes hundreds of thousands of clones, roughly 86% of them seen just once. A further study also used this sample, focusing on human thymus T cells.

The sequencing sample was made of thymocytes. The receptor source for this set is a boy under two years old with a congenital heart defect.

CDR3 sequence reads: CASSQDGRGSRGETQYF. The DNA of the CDR3 is TGTGCCAGCAGCCAAGATGGGAGGGGCTCGAGGGGAGAGACCCAGTACTTC. The rearrangement joins TRBV14 to TRBJ2-5, with TRBD2 matching 7 bases. V gave up 0 bases and J gave up 4 bases; unmatched junction bases: 11. The CDR3 consists of 17 residues. Germline V gene sequence: CDR1 SGHDN, CDR2 FVKESK.

The rearrangement joins TRBV28 to TRBJ2-7; 12 bases align to TRBD2. CDR1 MDHEN and CDR2 SYDVKM come from the germline V gene. CDR3 length: 18 residues. Trimming took 8 bases from V and 5 from J; bases not matched to a gene: 19. The CDR3 nucleotides are TGTGCCAGCGGGTGTCATTTAAGACTAGCGGGAGTCATTGACGAGCAGTACTTC. It codes for CASGCHLRLAGVIDEQYF. Looking up the rest from reference TRBV28 and TRBJ2-7 gives the full variable domain: DVKVTQSSRYLVKRTGEKVFLECVQDMDHENMFWYRQDPGLGLRLIYFSYDVKMKEKGDIPEGYSVSREKKERFSLILESASTNQTSMYLCASGCHLRLAGVIDEQYFGPGTRLTVT.

CDR3 loop: CASRGGSGDEQYF. The CDR3, as DNA: TGTGCCAGCAGGGGGGGGTCAGGGGACGAGCAGTACTTC. This chain joins TRBV7-9 and TRBJ2-7; a weak D match, TRBD2 (7 bases). This CDR3 is built from 13 residues. Trimming left V 6 bases short and J 5 bases short, with 14 bases between. The germline CDR1 and CDR2 sequences are SEHNR and FQNEAQ (reference sequence).

This clone is a singleton in its sample. This sequence joins TRBV5-1 and TRBJ2-6; 8 nucleotides agree with TRBD1. The CDR3 has 17 residues. Trimming took 1 base from V and 0 from J; bases not matched to a gene: 3. Per the germline V gene, CDR1 is SGHRS and CDR2 is YFSETQ. CDR3 residues: CASSLRTGGSGANVLTF. The CDR3 DNA reads TGCGCCAGCAGCTTGAGAACAGGGGGCTCTGGGGCCAACGTCCTGACTTTC.

The chain links TRBV5-1 to TRBJ2-7; 9 nucleotides line up with TRBD1. Germline V lookup: CDR1 SGHRS, CDR2 YFSETQ. The CDR3 has 14 amino acids. Unmatched junction bases numbered 6, after V lost 2 bases and J lost 6 bases. CDR3 sequence reads: CASSFSGQGSEQYF. DNA of the CDR3: TGCGCCAGCAGCTTTTCGGGACAGGGAAGCGAGCAGTACTTC.

The rearrangement joins TRBV10-3 to TRBJ1-5, with unresolved D. This CDR3 comprises 16 residues. The V end lost 3 bases, the J end lost 0 bases, and 12 bases lay between the germline ends. Per the germline V gene, CDR1 is ENHRY and CDR2 is SYGVKD. CDR3 protein: CAISESRSHSNQPQHF. CDR3 DNA: TGTGCCATCAGTGAATCGCGATCTCATAGCAATCAGCCCCAGCATTTT.

This chain uses TRBV4-1 with TRBJ1-5; unclear D gene. Germline V gene sequence: CDR1 MGHRA, CDR2 YSYEKL. CDR3 size: 15 residues. V was clipped by 4 bases and J by 10 bases, with 20 bases between them. CDR3 bases: TGCGCCAGCAGCCCCCGAACACCAGGAGGCAGCCCCCAGCATTTT. It translates to CASSPRTPGGSPQHF.

This chain uses TRBV18 with TRBJ1-5, with 7 bases lining up with TRBD1. CDR3 size: 13 residues. Germline-derived CDR1 and CDR2 are KGHSH and LQKENI. V gave up 4 bases and J gave up 5 bases; unmatched junction bases: 2. CDR3 DNA: TGTGCCAGCTCACGAGGGGGCGATCAGCCCCAGCATTTT. The encoded protein is CASSRGGDQPQHF.

The CDR3 region is CASSGRTGGAGYGYTF. The CDR3 nucleotides read TGTGCCAGCAGCGGGAGGACAGGGGGCGCTGGCTATGGCTACACCTTC. The genes are TRBV7-2 and TRBJ1-2, with 11 bases fitting TRBD1. The germline V gene has CDR1 SGHTA and CDR2 FQGNSA. This CDR3 contains 16 residues. The trim removed 5 bases at V and 4 bases at J, leaving 9 bases unmatched. Variable domain in full (rest from reference TRBV7-2 and TRBJ1-2): GAGVSQSPSNKVTEKGKDVELRCDPISGHTALYWYRQSLGQGLEFLIYFQGNSAPDKSGLPSDRFSAERTGGSVSTLTIQRTQQEDSAVYLCASSGRTGGAGYGYTFGSGTRLTVV.

The chain joins TRBV4-2 to TRBJ1-3; TRBD1 matches 8 bases. Trimming cost V 0 bases and J 0 bases; bases outside gene matches: 16. The CDR3 length is 21 residues. CDR1 and CDR2 from the germline V gene are LGHNA and YNFKEQ. CDR3 sequence reads: CASSQESWETGQVNSGNTIYF. The CDR3 DNA follows: TGTGCCAGCAGCCAAGAGTCTTGGGAGACGGGACAGGTGAACTCTGGAAACACCATATATTTT.

The V and J genes are TRBV6-5 and TRBJ2-3, with D unresolved. Deletions cut 7 bases from V and 4 bases from J, with 18 bases between. The CDR3 spans 15 residues. Germline CDR1 and CDR2: MNHEY and SVGAGI. CDR3 sequence: CASTLTPFSSDTQYF. Here the CDR3 DNA reads TGTGCCAGCACTCTTACGCCTTTTAGCTCAGATACGCAGTATTTT.

The chain combines TRBV28 with TRBJ2-1; 14 bases are shared with TRBD2. Germline lookup yields CDR1 MDHEN and CDR2 SYDVKM. V lost 3 bases, J lost 4 bases, and 8 bases stayed unmatched. The CDR3 totals 18 residues. In DNA, the CDR3 is TGTGCCAGCAGTTTTTCGGGACTAGCGGGAGAAAGGTACAATGAGCAGTTCTTC. This translates into CASSFSGLAGERYNEQFF.

The V and J genes are TRBV4-2 and TRBJ2-2; TRBD1 agrees at 8 bases. Looked up from germline, CDR1 is LGHNA and CDR2 is YNFKEQ. The CDR3 has 18 residues. V dropped 3 bases and J dropped 2; count of bases not matched to a gene: 11. Here the CDR3 reads CASSHPGQEVPNTGELFF. As DNA, the CDR3 is TGTGCCAGCAGCCACCCGGGACAGGAGGTTCCAAACACCGGGGAGCTGTTTTTT.

V gene TRBV19 combines with J gene TRBJ2-5; D perhaps matches TRBD1 (5 bases). This CDR3 has 14 residues. The germline CDR1 and CDR2 sequences are LNHDA and SQIVND (reference sequence). Trimming took off 10 bases at V and 1 base at J, with 16 bases between the two ends. CDR3 sequence (DNA): TGTGCCACCAAACGCACAAGGGGCCAAGAGACCCAGTACTTC. Protein sequence: CATKRTRGQETQYF. Full variable domain (rest looked up from reference TRBV19 and TRBJ2-5): DGGITQSPKYLFRKEGQNVTLSCEQNLNHDAMYWYRQDPGQGLRLIYYSQIVNDFQKGDIAEGYSVSREKKESFPLTVTSAQKNPTAFYLCATKRTRGQETQYFGPGTRLLVL.

The chain employs TRBV6-1 and TRBJ2-7, with 9 bases lining up with TRBD1. The germline CDR1 and CDR2 sequences are MNHNS and SASEGT. The CDR3 contains 18 residues. V shed 2 bases, J shed 3 bases, and the junction held 14 bases outside the gene matches. This CDR3 reads CASSESSLDRGWGYEQYF. The CDR3 DNA reads TGTGCCAGCAGTGAAAGTTCGTTGGACAGGGGTTGGGGCTACGAGCAGTACTTC.

The count of this clone is one. Other nucleotide sequences from this sample produce the same CDR3. This chain joins TRBV27 and TRBJ2-2; no clear D. The CDR3 runs to 17 residues. Germline V lookup: CDR1 MNHEY, CDR2 SMNVEV (reference sequence). Trimming removed 4 bases from V and 1 base from J, with 16 bases in between. The CDR3 sequence: CASSSSPGQWNTGELFF. The CDR3 DNA reads as TGTGCCAGCAGTTCATCCCCTGGGCAGTGGAACACCGGGGAGCTGTTTTTT.